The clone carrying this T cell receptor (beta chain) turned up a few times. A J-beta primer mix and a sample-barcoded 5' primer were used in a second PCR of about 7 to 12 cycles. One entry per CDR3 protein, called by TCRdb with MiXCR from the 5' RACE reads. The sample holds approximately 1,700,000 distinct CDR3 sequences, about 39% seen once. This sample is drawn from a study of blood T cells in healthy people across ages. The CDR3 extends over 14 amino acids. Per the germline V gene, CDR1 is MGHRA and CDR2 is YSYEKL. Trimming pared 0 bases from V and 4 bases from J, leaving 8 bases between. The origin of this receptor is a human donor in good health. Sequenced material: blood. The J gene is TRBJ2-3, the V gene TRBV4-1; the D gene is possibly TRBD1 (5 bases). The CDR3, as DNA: TGCGCCAGCAGCCAAGAATCAGGGCCAGATACGCAGTATTTT. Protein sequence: CASSQESGPDTQYF.